The clone carrying this T cell receptor (beta chain) was observed at least ten times. This entry comes from a study of regulatory T cells in long-lasting Graves disease. Researchers made TCR beta libraries by using iRepertoire HTBI primers and running Arm-PCR on CDR3 regions. TCRdb reprocessed the multiplex PCR reads with MiXCR, giving one entry per CDR3 protein. The table includes approximately 230,000 distinct CDR3 sequences, about 16% detected once. Sample time point: newly diagnosed GD, antithyroid drugs for less than 3 months. RNA isolated from PBMCs was used to make the TCR library. The CDR3 consists of 15 residues. The trim removed 1 base at V and 5 bases at J, leaving 7 bases unmatched. Germline V gives CDR1 DFQATT, CDR2 SNEGSKA (reference sequence).

The rearrangement uses TRBV20-1 and TRBJ2-1; TRBD2 aligns across 8 bases. The material sequenced was peripheral blood mononuclear cells (PBMCs), taken at new diagnosis, from a patient treated with antithyroid drugs. This sequence was found in a female donor with Graves disease. This chain's CDR3 is CSARGPGTRNNEQFF. CDR3 nucleotide sequence: TGCAGTGCTAGAGGTCCCGGGACTAGGAACAATGAGCAGTTCTTC.